This TCR beta chain was profiled in a study of cytomegalovirus exposure and HLA in healthy donors. Germline-derived CDR1 and CDR2 are MDHEN and SYDVKM. CDR3 length: 13 residues. The V end lost 5 bases, the J end lost 5 bases, and 10 bases lay between the germline ends. The PCR ran on 60 Vbeta and 13 Jbeta primers. This table comes from immunoSEQ multiplex PCR, and its TCRdb copy is limited to in-frame clones, with some not included. This table holds roughly 100,000 clones, over 70% found once. The chain has TRBV28 and TRBJ2-1; TRBD2 is a possible D gene (5 bases). Input material: PBMCs. The TCR originated in a male donor in good health and CMV-seronegative. This CDR3 reads CASSPRGNNEQFF. CDR3 DNA: TGTGCCAGCAGTCCCCGGGGAAACAATGAGCAGTTCTTC.